The sequence of this T cell receptor (beta chain) was determined in a study of CD8+CD57+ T cells in acquired aplastic anemia. Study outcomes and limitations: Overlapping CD8+ CDR3 repertoires of patients and controls contained under 35 shared sequences. Significance was not reached for CD8+ Simpson's diversity between patients and controls.

Using genomic DNA as the template, TCR beta VDJ and CDR3 profiling was carried out. One entry per CDR3 protein, called by TCRdb with MiXCR from the reads. The table has roughly 160,000 distinct CDR3 sequences, 65% to 75% seen once. A note on this clonotype: Its antigen is currently unknown.

Sequenced patients had shown CD8+CD57+ cell expansion by flow cytometry. Every patient was diagnosed with severe acquired aplastic anemia. CDR3 length: 15 amino acids. Trimming stripped 3 bases from V and 1 base from J, with 16 bases between. Germline V gene sequence: CDR1 DFQATT, CDR2 SNEGSKA (reference sequence). Sequencing was performed on sorted CD4+, CD8+, or CD8+CD57+ T cells (not recorded which) from PBMCs. The chain is built from TRBV20-1 and TRBJ2-7; D is perhaps TRBD1 (6 bases). The TCR originated in a human donor with aplastic anemia. The CDR3 protein is CSARPRGARSYEQYF. In DNA form, the CDR3 reads TGCAGTGCTAGGCCCAGGGGCGCAAGGTCCTACGAGCAGTACTTC.